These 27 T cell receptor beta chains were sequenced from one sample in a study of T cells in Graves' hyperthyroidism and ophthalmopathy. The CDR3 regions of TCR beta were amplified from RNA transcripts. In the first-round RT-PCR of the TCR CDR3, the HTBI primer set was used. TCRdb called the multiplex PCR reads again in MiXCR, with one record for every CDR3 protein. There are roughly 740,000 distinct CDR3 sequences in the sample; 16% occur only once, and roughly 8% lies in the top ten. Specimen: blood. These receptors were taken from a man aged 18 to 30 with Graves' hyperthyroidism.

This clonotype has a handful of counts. The CDR3 reads CASSPLKGRQETQYF. For the CDR3, the DNA is TGTGCCAGCAGCCCCCTGAAGGGGAGGCAAGAGACCCAGTACTTC. The chain links TRBV7-9 to TRBJ2-5, with TRBD2 as a possible D gene (6 bases). This CDR3 contains 15 residues. Trimming took off 5 bases at V and 2 bases at J, with 15 bases between the two ends. Germline-derived CDR1 and CDR2 are SEHNR and FQNEAQ (reference sequence).

The CDR3 reads CASRWTGGTDTQYF. The CDR3 DNA sequence: TGCGCCAGCAGGTGGACAGGGGGCACAGATACGCAGTATTTT. The chain combines TRBV10-2 with TRBJ2-3, with 9 bases lining up with TRBD1. The J segment lost 1 base and the V segment lost 6 bases, leaving 2 bases of the junction unmatched. Germline-derived CDR1 and CDR2 are WSHSY and SAAADI. The CDR3 runs 14 residues.

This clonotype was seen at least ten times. The CDR3 nucleotides read TGCAGTGCTAGGACTAACTCCTACGAGCAGTACTTC. As protein: CSARTNSYEQYF. The genes are TRBV20-1 and TRBJ2-7; maybe TRBD2 (5 bases). V lost 3 bases, J lost 0 bases, and 6 bases lay in between. Germline-derived CDR1 and CDR2 are DFQATT and SNEGSKA (reference sequence). The CDR3 is made up of 12 amino acids.

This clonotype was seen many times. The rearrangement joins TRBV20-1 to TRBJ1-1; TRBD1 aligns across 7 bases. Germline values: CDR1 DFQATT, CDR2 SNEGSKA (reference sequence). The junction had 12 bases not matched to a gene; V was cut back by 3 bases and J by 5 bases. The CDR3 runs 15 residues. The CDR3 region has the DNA TGCAGTGCTAGGGGCACCAGGGGGACCCGGACTGAAGCTTTCTTT. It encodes CSARGTRGTRTEAFF.

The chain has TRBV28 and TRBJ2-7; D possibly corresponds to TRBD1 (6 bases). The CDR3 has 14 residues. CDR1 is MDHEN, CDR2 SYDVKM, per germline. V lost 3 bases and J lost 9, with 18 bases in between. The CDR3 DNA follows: TGTGCCAGCAGTTTGGGAACAGGGTGGAACGGGCAGTACTTC. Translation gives CASSLGTGWNGQYF.

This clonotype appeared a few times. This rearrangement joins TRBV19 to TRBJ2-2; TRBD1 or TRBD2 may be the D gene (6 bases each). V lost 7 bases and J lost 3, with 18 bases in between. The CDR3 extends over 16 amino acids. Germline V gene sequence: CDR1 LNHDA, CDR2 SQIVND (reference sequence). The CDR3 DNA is TGTGCCAGTAACACAAGGGGGGAGGCCGACACCGGGGAGCTGTTTTTT. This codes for CASNTRGEADTGELFF. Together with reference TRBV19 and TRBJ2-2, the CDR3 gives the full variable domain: DGGITQSPKYLFRKEGQNVTLSCEQNLNHDAMYWYRQDPGQGLRLIYYSQIVNDFQKGDIAEGYSVSREKKESFPLTVTSAQKNPTAFYLCASNTRGEADTGELFFGEGSRLTVL.

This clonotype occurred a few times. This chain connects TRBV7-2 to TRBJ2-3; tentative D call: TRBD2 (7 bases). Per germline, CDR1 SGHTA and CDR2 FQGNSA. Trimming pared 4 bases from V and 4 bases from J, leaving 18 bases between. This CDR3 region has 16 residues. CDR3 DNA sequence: TGTGCCAGCAGCTCAGGGGCGCGGGAGTTCCCAGATACGCAGTATTTT. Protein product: CASSSGAREFPDTQYF. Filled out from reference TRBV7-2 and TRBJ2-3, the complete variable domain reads GAGVSQSPSNKVTEKGKDVELRCDPISGHTALYWYRQSLGQGLEFLIYFQGNSAPDKSGLPSDRFSAERTGGSVSTLTIQRTQQEDSAVYLCASSSGAREFPDTQYFGPGTRLTVL.

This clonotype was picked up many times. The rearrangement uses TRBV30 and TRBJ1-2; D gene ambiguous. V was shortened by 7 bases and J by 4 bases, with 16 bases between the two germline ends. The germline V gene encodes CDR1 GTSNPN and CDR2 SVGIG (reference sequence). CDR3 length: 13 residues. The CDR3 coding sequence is TGTGCCTTCGCGGCGATGGAGGGCTATGGCTACACCTTC. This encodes CAFAAMEGYGYTF.

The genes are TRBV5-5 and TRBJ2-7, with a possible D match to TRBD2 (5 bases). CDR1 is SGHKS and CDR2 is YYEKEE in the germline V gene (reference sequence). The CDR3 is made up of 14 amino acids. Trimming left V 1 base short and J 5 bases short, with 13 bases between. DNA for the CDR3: TGTGCCAGCAGCTTGTATTTTGGAGGCAACGAGCAGTACTTC. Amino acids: CASSLYFGGNEQYF.

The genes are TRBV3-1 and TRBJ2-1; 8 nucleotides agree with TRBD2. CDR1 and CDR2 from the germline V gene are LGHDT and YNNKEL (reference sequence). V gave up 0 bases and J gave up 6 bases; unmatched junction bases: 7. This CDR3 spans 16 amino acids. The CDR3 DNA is TGTGCCAGCAGCCAAGATAACGGGAGGGCGGGCAATGAGCAGTTCTTC. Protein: CASSQDNGRAGNEQFF.

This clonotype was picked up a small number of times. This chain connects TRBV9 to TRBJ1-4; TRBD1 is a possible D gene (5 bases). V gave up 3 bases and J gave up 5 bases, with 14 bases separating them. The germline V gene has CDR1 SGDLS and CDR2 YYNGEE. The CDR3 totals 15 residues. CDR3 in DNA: TGTGCCAGCAGCGAATCAGGGTCTGGGAATGAAAAACTGTTTTTT. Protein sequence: CASSESGSGNEKLFF.

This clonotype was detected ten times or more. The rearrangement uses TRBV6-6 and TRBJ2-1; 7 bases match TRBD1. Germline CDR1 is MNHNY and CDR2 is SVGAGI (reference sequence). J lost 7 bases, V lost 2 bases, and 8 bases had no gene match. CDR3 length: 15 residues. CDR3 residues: CASSYESGGGNEQFF. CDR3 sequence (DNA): TGTGCCAGCAGTTACGAGTCAGGGGGTGGGAATGAGCAGTTCTTC.

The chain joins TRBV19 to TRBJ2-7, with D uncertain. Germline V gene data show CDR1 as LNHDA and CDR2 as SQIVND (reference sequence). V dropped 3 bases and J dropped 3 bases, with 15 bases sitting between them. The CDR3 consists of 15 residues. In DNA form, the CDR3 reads TGTGCCAGTAGTATCGGGCGGAAGGTCTTCTACGAGCAGTACTTC. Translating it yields CASSIGRKVFYEQYF. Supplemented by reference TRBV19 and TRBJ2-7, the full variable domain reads DGGITQSPKYLFRKEGQNVTLSCEQNLNHDAMYWYRQDPGQGLRLIYYSQIVNDFQKGDIAEGYSVSREKKESFPLTVTSAQKNPTAFYLCASSIGRKVFYEQYFGPGTRLTVT.

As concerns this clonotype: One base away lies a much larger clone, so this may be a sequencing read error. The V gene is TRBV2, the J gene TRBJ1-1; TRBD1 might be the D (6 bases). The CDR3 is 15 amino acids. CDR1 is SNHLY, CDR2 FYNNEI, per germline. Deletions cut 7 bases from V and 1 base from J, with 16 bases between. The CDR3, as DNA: TGTGCCAGCAAAGGACAGAAGAGTAGGAACACTGAAGCTTTCTTT. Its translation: CASKGQKSRNTEAFF.

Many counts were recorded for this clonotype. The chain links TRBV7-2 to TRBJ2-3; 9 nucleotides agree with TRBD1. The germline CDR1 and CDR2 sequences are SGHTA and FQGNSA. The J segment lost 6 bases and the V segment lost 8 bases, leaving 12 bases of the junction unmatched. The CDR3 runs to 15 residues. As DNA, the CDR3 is TGTGCCAGCGCGACGTGGGACAGGGAGTCTGATACGCAGTATTTT. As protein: CASATWDRESDTQYF.

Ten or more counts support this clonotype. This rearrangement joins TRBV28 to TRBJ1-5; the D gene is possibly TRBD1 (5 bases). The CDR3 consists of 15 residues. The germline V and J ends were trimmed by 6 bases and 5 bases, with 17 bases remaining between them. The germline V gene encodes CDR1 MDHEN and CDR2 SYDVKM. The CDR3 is CASSSRRGGYQPQHF. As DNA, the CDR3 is TGTGCCAGCAGCTCACGGCGGGGGGGTTATCAGCCCCAGCATTTT.

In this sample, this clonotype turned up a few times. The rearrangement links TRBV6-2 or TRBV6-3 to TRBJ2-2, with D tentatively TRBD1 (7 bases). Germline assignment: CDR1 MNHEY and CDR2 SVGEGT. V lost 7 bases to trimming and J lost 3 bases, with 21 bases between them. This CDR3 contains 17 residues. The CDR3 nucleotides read TGTGCCAGCACTAGACAGGGAGGCGTTAGGGACACCGGGGAGCTGTTTTTT. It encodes CASTRQGGVRDTGELFF.

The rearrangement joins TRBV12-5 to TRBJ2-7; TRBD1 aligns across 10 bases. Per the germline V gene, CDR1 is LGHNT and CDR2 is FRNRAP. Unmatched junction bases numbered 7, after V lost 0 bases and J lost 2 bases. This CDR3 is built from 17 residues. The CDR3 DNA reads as TGTGCTAGTGGTTTGGTACTGACAGGGGGCGAACCCTACGAGCAGTACTTC. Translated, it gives CASGLVLTGGEPYEQYF. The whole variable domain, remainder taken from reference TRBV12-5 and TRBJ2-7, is DARVTQTPRHKVTEMGQEVTMRCQPILGHNTVFWYRQTMMQGLELLAYFRNRAPLDDSGMPKDRFSAEMPDATLATLKIQPSEPRDSAVYFCASGLVLTGGEPYEQYFGPGTRLTVT.

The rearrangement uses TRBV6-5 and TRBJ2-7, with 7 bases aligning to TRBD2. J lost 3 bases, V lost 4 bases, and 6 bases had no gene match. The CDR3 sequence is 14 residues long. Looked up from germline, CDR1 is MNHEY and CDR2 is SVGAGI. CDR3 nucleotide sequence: TGTGCCAGCAGTTCCCCGGGACTATTCTACGAGCAGTACTTC. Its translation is CASSSPGLFYEQYF.

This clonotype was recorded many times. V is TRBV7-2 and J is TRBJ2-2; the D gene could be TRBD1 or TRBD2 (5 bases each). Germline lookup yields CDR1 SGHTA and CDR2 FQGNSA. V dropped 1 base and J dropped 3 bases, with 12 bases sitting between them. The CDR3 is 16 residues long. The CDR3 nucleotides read TGTGCCAGCAGCTTAGTAGGGGCGCGGGACACCGGGGAGCTGTTTTTT. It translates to CASSLVGARDTGELFF.

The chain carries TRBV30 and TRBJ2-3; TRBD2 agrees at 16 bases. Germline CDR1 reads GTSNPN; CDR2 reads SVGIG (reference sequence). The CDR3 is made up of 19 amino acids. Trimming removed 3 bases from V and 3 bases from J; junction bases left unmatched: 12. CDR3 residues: CAWSAMGLAGGRRTDTQYF. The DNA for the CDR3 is TGTGCCTGGAGCGCTATGGGACTAGCGGGAGGGAGGAGGACAGATACGCAGTATTTT. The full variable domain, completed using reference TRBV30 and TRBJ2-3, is SQTIHQWPATLVQPVGSPLSLECTVEGTSNPNLYWYRQAAGRGLQLLFYSVGIGQISSEVPQNLSASRPQDRQFILSSKKLLLSDSGFYLCAWSAMGLAGGRRTDTQYFGPGTRLTVL.

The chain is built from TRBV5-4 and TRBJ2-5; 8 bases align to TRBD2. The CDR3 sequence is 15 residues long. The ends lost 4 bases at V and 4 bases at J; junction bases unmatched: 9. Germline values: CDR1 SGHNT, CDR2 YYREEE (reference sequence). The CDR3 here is CASSGEFLAGETQYF. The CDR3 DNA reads TGTGCCAGCAGCGGAGAGTTCCTAGCGGGAGAGACCCAGTACTTC.

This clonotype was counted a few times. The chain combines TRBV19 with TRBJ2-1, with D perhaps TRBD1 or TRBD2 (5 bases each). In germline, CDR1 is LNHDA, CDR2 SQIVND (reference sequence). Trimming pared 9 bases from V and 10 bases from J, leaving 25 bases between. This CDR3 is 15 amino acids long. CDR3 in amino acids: CASNNHSGLYREQFF. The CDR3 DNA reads TGTGCCAGCAACAACCACAGCGGCCTCTACAGGGAGCAGTTCTTC.

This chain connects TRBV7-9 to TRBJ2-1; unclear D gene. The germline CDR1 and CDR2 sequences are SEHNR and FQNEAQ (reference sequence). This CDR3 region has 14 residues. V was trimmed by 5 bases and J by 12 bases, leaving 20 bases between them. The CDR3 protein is CASSRQRLSGGQFF. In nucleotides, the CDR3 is TGTGCCAGCAGCCGCCAACGACTCTCCGGTGGGCAGTTCTTC.

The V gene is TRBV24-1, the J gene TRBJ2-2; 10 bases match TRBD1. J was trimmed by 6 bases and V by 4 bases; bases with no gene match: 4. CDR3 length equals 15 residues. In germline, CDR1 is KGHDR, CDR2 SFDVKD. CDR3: CATSDRDRGAGELFF. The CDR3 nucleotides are TGTGCCACCAGTGACCGGGACAGGGGTGCCGGGGAGCTGTTTTTT.

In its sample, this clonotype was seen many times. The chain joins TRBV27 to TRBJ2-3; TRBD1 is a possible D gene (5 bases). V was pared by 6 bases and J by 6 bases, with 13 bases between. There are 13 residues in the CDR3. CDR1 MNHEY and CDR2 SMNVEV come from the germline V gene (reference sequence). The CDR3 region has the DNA TGTGCCAGCAGCTTAACCCACAGGGATACGCAGTATTTT. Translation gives CASSLTHRDTQYF.

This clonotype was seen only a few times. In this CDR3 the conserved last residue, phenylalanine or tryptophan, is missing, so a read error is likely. In DNA form, the CDR3 reads TGTGCCAGCAGTTTAGGAGGGAGTGCGGCCTACGAGCAGTACCTC. This sequence encodes CASSLGGSAAYEQYL. The gene calls are TRBV12-3 or TRBV12-4 and TRBJ2-7; tentatively, D is TRBD2 (5 bases). The CDR3 runs 15 residues. V dropped 1 base and J dropped 2 bases, with 12 bases sitting between them.